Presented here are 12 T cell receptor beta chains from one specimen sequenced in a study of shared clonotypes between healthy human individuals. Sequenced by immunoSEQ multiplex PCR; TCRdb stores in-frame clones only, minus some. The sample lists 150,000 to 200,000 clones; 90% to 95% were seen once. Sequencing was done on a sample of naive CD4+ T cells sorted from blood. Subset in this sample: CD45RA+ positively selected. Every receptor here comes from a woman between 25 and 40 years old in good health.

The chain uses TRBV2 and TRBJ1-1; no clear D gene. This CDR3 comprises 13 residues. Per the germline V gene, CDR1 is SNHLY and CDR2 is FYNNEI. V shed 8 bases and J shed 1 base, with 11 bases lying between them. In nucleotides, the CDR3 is TGTGCCAGCTCGCAATACAGGAACACTGAAGCTTTCTTT. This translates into CASSQYRNTEAFF.

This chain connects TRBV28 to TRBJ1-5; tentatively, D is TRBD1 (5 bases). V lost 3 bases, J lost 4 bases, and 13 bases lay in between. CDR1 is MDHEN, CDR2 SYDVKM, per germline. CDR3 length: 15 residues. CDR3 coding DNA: TGTGCCAGCAGTTTCTCTACCCAGGGTAATCAGCCCCAGCATTTT. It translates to CASSFSTQGNQPQHF.

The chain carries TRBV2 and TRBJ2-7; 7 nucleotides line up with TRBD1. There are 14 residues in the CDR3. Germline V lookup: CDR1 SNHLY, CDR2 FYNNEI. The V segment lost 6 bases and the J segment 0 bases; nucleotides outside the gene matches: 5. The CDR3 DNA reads TGTGCCAGCAGAAGGGACAGATCCTCCTACGAGCAGTACTTC. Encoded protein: CASRRDRSSYEQYF.

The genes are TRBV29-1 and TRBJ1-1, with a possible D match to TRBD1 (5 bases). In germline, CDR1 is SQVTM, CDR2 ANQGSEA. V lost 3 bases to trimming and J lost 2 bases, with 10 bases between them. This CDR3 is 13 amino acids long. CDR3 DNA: TGCAGCGTTGAGGGCAGGGCAAACACTGAAGCTTTCTTT. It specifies CSVEGRANTEAFF.

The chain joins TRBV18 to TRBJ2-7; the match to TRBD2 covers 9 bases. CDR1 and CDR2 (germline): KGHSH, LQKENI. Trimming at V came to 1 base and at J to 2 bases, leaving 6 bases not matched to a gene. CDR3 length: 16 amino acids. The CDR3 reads CASSPQTSGNAYEQYF. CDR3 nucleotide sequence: TGTGCCAGCTCACCACAGACTAGCGGTAACGCCTACGAGCAGTACTTC.

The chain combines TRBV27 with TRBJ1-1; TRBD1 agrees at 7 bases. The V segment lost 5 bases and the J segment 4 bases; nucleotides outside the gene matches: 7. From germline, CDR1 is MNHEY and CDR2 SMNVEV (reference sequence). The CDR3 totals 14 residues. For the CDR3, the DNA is TGTGCCAGCAGTGCCGAAGGGGGCGGCACTGAAGCTTTCTTT. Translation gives CASSAEGGGTEAFF.

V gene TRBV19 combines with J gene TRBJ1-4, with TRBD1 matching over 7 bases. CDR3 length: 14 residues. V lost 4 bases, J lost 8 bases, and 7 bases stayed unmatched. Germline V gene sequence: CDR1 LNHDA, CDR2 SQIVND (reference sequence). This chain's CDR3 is CASSRTGLTEKLFF. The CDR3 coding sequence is TGTGCCAGTAGTAGGACAGGATTAACGGAAAAACTGTTTTTT.

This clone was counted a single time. CDR3: CASSPVAINTEAFF. Here the CDR3 DNA reads TGTGCCAGCAGCCCCGTGGCCATAAACACTGAAGCTTTCTTT. V usage is TRBV5-4 and J usage is TRBJ1-1, with unresolved D. V was pared by 4 bases and J by 2 bases, with 12 bases between. This CDR3 region has 14 residues. CDR1 and CDR2 from the germline V gene are SGHNT and YYREEE (reference sequence).

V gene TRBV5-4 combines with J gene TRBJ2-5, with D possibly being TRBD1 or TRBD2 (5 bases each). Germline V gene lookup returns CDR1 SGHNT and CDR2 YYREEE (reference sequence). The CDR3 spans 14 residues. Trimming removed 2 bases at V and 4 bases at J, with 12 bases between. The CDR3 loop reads CASSFSQGRETQYF. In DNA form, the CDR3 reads TGTGCCAGCAGCTTTTCCCAGGGACGAGAGACCCAGTACTTC.

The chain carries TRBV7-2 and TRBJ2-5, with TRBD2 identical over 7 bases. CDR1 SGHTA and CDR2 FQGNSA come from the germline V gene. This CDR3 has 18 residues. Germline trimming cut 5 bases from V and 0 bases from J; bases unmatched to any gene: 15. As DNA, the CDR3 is TGTGCCAGCAGCAAAAGCGGGGTACGGATCTTGTACCAAGAGACCCAGTACTTC. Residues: CASSKSGVRILYQETQYF.

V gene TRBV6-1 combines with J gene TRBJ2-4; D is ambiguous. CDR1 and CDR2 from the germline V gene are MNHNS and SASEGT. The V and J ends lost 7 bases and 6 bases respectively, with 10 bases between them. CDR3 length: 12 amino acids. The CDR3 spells CASNEDINIQYF. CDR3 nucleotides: TGTGCCAGCAACGAGGATATAAACATTCAGTACTTC.

The CDR3 sequence is CASRQTLGSSGNTIYF. The CDR3 DNA follows: TGCGCCAGCAGGCAGACCCTTGGGAGCTCTGGAAACACCATATATTTT. This rearrangement joins TRBV5-1 to TRBJ1-3; D is undetermined. The CDR3 runs to 16 residues. CDR1 is SGHRS, CDR2 YFSETQ, per germline. Trimming took off 5 bases at V and 0 bases at J, with 15 bases between the two ends.